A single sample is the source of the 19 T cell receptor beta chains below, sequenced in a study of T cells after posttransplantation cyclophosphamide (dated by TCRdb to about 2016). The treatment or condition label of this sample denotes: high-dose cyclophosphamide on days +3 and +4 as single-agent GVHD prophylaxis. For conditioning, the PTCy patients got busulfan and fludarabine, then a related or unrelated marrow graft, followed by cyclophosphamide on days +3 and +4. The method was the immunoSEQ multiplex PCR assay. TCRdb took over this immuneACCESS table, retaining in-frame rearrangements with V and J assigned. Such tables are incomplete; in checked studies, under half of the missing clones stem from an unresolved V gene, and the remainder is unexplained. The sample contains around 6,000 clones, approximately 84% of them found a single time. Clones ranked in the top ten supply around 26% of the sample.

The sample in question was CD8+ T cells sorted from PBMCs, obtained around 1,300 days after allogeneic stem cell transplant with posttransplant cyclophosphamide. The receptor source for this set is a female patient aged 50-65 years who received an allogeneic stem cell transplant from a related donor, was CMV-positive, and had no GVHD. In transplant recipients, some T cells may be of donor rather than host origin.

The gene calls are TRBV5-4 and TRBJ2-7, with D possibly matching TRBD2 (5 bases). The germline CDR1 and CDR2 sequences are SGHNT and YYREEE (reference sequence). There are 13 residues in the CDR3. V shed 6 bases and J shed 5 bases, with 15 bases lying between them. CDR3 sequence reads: CASNKLGEDEQYF. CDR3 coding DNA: TGTGCCAGCAATAAACTAGGAGAGGACGAGCAGTACTTC.

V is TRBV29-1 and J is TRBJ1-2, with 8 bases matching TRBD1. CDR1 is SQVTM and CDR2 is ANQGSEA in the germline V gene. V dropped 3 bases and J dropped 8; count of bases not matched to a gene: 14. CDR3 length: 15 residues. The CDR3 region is CSVDSPGQGRHGYTF. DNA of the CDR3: TGCAGCGTTGATTCGCCCGGACAGGGAAGGCACGGCTACACCTTC.

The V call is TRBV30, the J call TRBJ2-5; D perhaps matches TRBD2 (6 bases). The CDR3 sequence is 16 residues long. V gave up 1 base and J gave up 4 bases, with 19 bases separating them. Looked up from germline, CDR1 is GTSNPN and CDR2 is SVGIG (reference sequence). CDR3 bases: TGTGCCTGGAGTGGGCTGGGGGGAGGAACAACAGAGACCCAGTACTTC. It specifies CAWSGLGGGTTETQYF.

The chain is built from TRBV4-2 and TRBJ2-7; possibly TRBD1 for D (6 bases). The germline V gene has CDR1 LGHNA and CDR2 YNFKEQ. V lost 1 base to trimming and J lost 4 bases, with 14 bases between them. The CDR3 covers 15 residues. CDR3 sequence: CASSQVSTGNYEQYF. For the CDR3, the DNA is TGTGCCAGCAGCCAAGTGTCGACAGGAAATTACGAGCAGTACTTC.

As DNA, the CDR3 is TGCGCCAGCAGCACGAGCAGGGAATTGAACACTGAAGCTTTCTTT. It is translated as CASSTSRELNTEAFF. The rearrangement links TRBV5-1 to TRBJ1-1; maybe TRBD1 (5 bases). Germline CDR1 and CDR2: SGHRS and YFSETQ. CDR3 size: 15 residues. Trimming took 4 bases from V and 0 from J, leaving 13 bases between them.

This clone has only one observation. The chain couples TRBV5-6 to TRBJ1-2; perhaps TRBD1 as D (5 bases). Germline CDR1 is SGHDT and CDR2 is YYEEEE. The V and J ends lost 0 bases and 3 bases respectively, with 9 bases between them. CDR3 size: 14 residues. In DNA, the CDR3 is TGTGCCAGCAGCTTGGGAGACAGTCACTATGGCTACACCTTC. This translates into CASSLGDSHYGYTF.

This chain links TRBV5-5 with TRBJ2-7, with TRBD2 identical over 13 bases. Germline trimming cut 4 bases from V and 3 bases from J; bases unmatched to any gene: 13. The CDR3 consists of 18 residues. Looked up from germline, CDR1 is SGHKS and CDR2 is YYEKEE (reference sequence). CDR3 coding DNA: TGTGCCAGCAGCCCGCCGGGACTAGCGGGAAGTAATTTCTACGAGCAGTACTTC. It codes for CASSPPGLAGSNFYEQYF. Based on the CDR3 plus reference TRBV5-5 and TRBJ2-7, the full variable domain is DAGVTQSPTHLIKTRGQQVTLRCSPISGHKSVSWYQQVLGQGPQFIFQYYEKEERGRGNFPDRFSARQFPNYSSELNVNALLLGDSALYLCASSPPGLAGSNFYEQYFGPGTRLTVT.

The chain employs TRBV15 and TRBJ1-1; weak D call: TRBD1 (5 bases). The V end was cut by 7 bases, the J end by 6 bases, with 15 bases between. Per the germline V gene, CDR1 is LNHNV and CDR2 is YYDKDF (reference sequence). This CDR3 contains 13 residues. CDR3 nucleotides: TGTGCCACCACTTGGAGGGGAAGGCCTGAAGCTTTCTTT. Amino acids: CATTWRGRPEAFF.

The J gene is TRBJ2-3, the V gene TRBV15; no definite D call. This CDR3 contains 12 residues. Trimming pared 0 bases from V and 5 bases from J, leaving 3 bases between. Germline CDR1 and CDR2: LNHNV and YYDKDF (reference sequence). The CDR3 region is CATSRDIDTQYF. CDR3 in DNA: TGTGCCACCAGCAGAGATATAGATACGCAGTATTTT.

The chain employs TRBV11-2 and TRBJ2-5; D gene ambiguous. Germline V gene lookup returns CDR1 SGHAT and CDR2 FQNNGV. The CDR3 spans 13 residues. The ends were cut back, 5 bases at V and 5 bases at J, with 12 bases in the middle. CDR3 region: CASSLQDKETQYF. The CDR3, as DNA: TGTGCCAGCAGCCTGCAGGATAAGGAGACCCAGTACTTC. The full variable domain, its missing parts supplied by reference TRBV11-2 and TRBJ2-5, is EAGVAQSPRYKIIEKRQSVAFWCNPISGHATLYWYQQILGQGPKLLIQFQNNGVVDDSQLPKDRFSAERLKGVDSTLKIQPAKLEDSAVYLCASSLQDKETQYFGPGTRLLVL.

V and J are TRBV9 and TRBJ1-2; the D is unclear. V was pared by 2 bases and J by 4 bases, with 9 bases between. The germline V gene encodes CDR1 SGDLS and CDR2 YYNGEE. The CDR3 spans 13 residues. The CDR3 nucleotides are TGTGCCAGCAGCGTTCTGTCTAGCTATGGCTACACCTTC. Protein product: CASSVLSSYGYTF.

The CDR3 DNA is TGTGCCAGCAGCTTGTCAACTAGCGCTAGGAATGAGCAGTTCTTC. Protein sequence: CASSLSTSARNEQFF. The chain is built from TRBV11-1 and TRBJ2-1; 7 bases fit TRBD2. CDR1 is SGHAT, CDR2 FQDESV, per germline (reference sequence). V lost 3 bases, J lost 7 bases, and 9 bases stayed unmatched. This CDR3 contains 15 residues.

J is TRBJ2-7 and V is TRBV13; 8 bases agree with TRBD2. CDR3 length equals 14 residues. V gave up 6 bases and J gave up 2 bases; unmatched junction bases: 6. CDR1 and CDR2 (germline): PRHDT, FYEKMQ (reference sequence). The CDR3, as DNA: TGTGCCAGCAGTTGGGGACTAGAAACCTACGAGCAGTACTTC. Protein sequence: CASSWGLETYEQYF.

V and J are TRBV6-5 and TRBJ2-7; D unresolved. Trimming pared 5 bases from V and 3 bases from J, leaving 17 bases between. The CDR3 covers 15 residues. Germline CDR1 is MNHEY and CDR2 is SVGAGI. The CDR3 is CASSPPGSPGYEQYF. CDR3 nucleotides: TGTGCCAGCAGTCCCCCCGGCAGCCCGGGCTACGAGCAGTACTTC.

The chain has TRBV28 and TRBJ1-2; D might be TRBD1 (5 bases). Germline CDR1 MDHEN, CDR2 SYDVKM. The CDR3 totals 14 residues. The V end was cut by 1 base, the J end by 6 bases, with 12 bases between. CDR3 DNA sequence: TGTGCCAGCAGTTTATTTCCAGGGATTAATGGCTACACCTTC. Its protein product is CASSLFPGINGYTF.

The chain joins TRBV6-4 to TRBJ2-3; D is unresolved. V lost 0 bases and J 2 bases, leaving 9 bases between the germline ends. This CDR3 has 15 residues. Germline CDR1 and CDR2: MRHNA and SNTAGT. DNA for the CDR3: TGTGCCAGCAGTGACTCGTCCGCGGTCACAGATACGCAGTATTTT. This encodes CASSDSSAVTDTQYF.

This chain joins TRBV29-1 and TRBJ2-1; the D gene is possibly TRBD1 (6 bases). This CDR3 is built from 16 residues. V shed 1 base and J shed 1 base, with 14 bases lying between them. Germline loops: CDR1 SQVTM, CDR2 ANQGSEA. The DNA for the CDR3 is TGCAGCGTTGAAGGATCGCAGGGGATTTCCTACAATGAGCAGTTCTTC. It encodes CSVEGSQGISYNEQFF.

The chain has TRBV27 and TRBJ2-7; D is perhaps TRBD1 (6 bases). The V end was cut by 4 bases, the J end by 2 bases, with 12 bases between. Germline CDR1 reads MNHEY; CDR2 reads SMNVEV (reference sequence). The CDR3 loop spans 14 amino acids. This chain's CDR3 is CASSSGDTPYEQYF. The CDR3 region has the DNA TGTGCCAGCAGTTCCGGGGACACCCCCTACGAGCAGTACTTC.

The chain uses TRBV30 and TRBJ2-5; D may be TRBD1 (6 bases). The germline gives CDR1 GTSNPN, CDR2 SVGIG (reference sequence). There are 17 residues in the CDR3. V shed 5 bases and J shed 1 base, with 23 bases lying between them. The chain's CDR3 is CAWGWGHGAGGQETQYF. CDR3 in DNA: TGTGCCTGGGGATGGGGACACGGGGCAGGAGGCCAAGAGACCCAGTACTTC.